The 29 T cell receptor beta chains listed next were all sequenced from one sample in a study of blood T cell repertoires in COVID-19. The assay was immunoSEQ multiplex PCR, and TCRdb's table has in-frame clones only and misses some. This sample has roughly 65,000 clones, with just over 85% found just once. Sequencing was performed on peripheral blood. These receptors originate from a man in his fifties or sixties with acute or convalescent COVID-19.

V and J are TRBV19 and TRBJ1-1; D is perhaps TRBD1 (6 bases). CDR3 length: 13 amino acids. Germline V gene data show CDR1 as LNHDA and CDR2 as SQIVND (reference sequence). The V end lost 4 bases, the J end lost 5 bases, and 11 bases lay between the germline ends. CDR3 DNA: TGTGCCAGTAGTACAAAACAGGGAACTGAAGCTTTCTTT. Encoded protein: CASSTKQGTEAFF.

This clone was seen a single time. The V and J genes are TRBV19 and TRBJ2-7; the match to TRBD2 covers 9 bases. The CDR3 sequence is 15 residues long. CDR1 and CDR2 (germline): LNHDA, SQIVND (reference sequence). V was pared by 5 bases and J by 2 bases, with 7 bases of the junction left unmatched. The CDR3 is CASSALGLAAYEQYF. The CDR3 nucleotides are TGTGCCAGTAGTGCCCTGGGACTAGCTGCCTACGAGCAGTACTTC.

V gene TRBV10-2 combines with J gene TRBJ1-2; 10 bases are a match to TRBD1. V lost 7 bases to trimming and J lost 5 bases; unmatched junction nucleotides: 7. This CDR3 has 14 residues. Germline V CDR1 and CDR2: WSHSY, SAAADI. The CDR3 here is CASNRDRGEYGYTF. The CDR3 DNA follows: TGCGCCAGCAACCGGGACAGGGGCGAGTATGGCTACACCTTC.

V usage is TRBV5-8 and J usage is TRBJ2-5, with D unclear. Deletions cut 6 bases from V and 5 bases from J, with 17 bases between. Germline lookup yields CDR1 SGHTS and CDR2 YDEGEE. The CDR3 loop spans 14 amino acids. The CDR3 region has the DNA TGTGCCAGCACCTCCCTGAGAATTACGGAGACCCAGTACTTC. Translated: CASTSLRITETQYF.

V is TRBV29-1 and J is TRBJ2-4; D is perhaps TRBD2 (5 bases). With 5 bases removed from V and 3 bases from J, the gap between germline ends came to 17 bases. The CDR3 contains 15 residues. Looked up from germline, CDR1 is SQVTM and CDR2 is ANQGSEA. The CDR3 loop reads CSVNQAWGDKNIQYF. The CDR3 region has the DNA TGCAGCGTTAATCAGGCCTGGGGAGACAAAAACATTCAGTACTTC.

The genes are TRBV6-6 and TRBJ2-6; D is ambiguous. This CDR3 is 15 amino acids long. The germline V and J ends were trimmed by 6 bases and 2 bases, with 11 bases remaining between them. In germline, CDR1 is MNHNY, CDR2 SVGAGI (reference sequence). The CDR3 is CASRPSQPGANVLTF. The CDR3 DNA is TGTGCCAGCAGACCATCACAGCCTGGGGCCAACGTCCTGACTTTC.

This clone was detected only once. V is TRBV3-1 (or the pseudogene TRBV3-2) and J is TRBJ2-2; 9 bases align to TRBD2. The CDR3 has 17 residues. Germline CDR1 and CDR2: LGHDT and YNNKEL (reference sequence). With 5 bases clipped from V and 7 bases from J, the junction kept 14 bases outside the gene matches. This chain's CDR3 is CASSGLRRAGGHGELFF. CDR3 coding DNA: TGTGCCAGCAGCGGCCTCCGGCGAGCGGGAGGTCACGGGGAGCTGTTTTTT.

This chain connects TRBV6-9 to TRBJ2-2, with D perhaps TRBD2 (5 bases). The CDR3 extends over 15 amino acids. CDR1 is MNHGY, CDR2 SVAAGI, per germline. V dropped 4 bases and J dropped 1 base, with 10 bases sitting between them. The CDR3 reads CASSWPGENTGELFF. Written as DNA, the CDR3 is TGTGCCAGCAGTTGGCCCGGGGAGAACACCGGGGAGCTGTTTTTT.

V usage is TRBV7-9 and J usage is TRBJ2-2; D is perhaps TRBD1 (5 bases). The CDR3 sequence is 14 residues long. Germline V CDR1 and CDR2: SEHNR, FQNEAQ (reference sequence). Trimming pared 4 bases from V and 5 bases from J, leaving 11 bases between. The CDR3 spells CASSSAGSTGELFF. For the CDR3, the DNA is TGTGCCAGCAGCTCCGCAGGGTCGACCGGGGAGCTGTTTTTT.

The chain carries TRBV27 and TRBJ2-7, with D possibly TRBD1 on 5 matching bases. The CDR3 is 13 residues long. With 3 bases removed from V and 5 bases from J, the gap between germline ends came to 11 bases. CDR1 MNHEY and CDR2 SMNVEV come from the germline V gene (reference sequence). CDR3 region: CASSLKLGHEQYF. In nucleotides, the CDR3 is TGTGCCAGCAGTTTGAAACTGGGGCACGAGCAGTACTTC.

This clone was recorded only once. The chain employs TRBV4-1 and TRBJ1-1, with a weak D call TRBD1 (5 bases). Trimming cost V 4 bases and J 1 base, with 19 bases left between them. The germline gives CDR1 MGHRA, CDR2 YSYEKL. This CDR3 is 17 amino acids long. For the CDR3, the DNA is TGCGCCAGCAGCCGGATAGCCGAGAGGAGGGGGAACACTGAAGCTTTCTTT. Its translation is CASSRIAERRGNTEAFF.

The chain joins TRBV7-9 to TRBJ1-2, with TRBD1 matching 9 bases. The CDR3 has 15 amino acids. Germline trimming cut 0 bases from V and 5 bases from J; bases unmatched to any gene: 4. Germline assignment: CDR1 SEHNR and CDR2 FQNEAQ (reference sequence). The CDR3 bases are TGTGCCAGCAGCTTAGCATCCGGGACAGGGTATGGCTACACCTTC. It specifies CASSLASGTGYGYTF.

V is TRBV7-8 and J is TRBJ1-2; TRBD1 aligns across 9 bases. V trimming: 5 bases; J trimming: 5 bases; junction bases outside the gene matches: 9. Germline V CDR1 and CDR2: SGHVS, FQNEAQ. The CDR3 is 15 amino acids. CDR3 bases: TGTGCCAGCAGCGAGACGGGACAGGGACTATATGGCTACACCTTC. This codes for CASSETGQGLYGYTF. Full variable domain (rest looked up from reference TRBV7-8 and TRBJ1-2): GAGVSQSPRYKVAKRGQDVALRCDPISGHVSLFWYQQALGQGPEFLTYFQNEAQLDKSGLPSDRFFAERPEGSVSTLKIQRTQQEDSAVYLCASSETGQGLYGYTFGSGTRLTVV.

For the CDR3, the DNA is TGTGCCAGCAGTGAAAGTGCCGGGGGGGCCTACGAGCAGTACTTC. This gives the protein CASSESAGGAYEQYF. The chain links TRBV2 to TRBJ2-7, with TRBD2 identical over 8 bases. Germline V gives CDR1 SNHLY, CDR2 FYNNEI. The CDR3 contains 15 residues. Trimming took 2 bases from V and 2 from J; bases not matched to a gene: 5.

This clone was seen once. The CDR3 DNA reads TGTGCCAGTAGTAAAGGGGACAGGGGATACTCTGGGGCCAACGTCCTGACTTTC. Amino acids: CASSKGDRGYSGANVLTF. The rearrangement joins TRBV19 to TRBJ2-6, with 10 bases fitting TRBD1. The germline V gene has CDR1 LNHDA and CDR2 SQIVND (reference sequence). The CDR3 is made up of 18 amino acids. V dropped 4 bases and J dropped 0; count of bases not matched to a gene: 6.

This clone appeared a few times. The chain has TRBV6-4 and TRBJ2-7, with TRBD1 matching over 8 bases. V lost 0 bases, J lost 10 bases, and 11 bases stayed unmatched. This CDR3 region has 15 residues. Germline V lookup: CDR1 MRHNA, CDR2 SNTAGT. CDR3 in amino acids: CASSDSADRALDQYF. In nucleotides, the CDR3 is TGTGCCAGCAGTGACTCTGCGGACAGGGCACTGGACCAGTACTTC.

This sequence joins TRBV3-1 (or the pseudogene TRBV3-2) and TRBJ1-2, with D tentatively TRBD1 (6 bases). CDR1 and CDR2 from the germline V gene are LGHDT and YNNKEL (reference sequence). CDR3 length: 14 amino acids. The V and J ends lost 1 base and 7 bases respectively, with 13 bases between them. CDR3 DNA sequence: TGTGCCAGCAGCCAAGGCCAGGGGACCGGTGGCTACACCTTC. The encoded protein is CASSQGQGTGGYTF.

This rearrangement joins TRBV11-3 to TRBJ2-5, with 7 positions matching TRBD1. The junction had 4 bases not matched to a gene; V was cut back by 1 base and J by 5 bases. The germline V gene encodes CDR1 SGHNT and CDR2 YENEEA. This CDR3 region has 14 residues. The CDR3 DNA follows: TGTGCCAGCAGCTTAGCTGGGGACAGTGAGACCCAGTACTTC. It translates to CASSLAGDSETQYF.

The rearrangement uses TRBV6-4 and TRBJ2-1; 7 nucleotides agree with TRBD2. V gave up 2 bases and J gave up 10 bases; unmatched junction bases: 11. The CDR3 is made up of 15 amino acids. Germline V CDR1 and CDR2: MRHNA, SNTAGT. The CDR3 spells CASSDGVAGSREQFF. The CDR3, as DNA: TGTGCCAGCAGTGACGGAGTAGCGGGTTCTCGGGAGCAGTTCTTC.

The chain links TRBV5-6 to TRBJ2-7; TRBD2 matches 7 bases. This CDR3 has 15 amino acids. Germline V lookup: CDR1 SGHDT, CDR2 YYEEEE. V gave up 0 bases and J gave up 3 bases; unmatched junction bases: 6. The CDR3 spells CASSLVGEGFYEQYF. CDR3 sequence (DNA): TGTGCCAGCAGCTTGGTGGGGGAGGGCTTCTACGAGCAGTACTTC.

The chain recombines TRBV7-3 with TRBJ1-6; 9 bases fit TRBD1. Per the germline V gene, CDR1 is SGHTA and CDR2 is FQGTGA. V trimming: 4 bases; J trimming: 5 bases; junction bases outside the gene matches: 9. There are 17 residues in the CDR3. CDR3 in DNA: TGTGCCAGCAGCTCCGACTCGACAGGGGGAAATAATTCACCCCTCCACTTT. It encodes CASSSDSTGGNNSPLHF. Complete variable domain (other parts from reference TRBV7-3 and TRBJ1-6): GAGVSQTPSNKVTEKGKYVELRCDPISGHTALYWYRQSLGQGPEFLIYFQGTGAADDSGLPNDRFFAVRPEGSVSTLKIQRTERGDSAVYLCASSSDSTGGNNSPLHFGNGTRLTVT.

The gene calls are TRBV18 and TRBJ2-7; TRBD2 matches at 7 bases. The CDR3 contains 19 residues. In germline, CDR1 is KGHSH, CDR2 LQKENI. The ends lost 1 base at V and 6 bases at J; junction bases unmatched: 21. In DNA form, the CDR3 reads TGTGCCAGCTCACCACTTCCCACAGCGGGGCTCCGGGGGTTGTCCGAGCAGTACTTC. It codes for CASSPLPTAGLRGLSEQYF.

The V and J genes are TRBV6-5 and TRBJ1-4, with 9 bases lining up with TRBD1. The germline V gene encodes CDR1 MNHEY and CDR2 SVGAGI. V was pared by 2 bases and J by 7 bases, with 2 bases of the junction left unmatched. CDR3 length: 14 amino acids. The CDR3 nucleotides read TGTGCCAGCAGTTACCTGGACAGGGGTGAAAAACTGTTTTTT. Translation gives CASSYLDRGEKLFF.

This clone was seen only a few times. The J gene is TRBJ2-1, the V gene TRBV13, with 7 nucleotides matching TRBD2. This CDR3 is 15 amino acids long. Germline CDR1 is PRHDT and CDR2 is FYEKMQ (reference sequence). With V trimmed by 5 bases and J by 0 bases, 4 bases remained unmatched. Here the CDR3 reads CASSRLAASYNEQFF. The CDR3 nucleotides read TGTGCCAGCAGCAGGCTAGCGGCCTCCTACAATGAGCAGTTCTTC.

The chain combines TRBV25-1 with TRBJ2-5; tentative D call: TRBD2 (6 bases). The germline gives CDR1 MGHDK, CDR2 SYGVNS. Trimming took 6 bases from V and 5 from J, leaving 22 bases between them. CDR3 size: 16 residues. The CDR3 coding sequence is TGTGCCAGCAGGACAAAGGGGTGGTACGGGAGTGAGACCCAGTACTTC. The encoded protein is CASRTKGWYGSETQYF.

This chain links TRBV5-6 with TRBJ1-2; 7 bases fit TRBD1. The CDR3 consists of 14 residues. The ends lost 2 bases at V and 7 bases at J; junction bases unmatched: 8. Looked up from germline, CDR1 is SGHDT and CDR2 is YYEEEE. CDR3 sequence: CASSFTGEIGGYTF. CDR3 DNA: TGTGCCAGCAGCTTCACAGGGGAAATAGGTGGCTACACCTTC.

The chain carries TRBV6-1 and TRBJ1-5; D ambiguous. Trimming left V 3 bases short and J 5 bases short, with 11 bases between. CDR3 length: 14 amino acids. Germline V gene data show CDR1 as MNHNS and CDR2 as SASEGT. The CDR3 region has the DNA TGTGCCAGCAGTGAGTCTGGGCCCTATCAGCCCCAGCATTTT. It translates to CASSESGPYQPQHF.

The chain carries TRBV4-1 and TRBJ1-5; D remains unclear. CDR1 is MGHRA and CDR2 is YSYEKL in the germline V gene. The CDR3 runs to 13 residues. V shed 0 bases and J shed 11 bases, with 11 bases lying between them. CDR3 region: CASSQDSGRAQHF. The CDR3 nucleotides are TGCGCCAGCAGCCAAGATTCTGGCCGTGCCCAGCATTTT.

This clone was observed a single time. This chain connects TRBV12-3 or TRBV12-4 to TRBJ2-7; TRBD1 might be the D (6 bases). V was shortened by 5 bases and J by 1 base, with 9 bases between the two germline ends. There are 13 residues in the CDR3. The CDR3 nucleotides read TGTGCCAGCAGTCCCAGGGGATCCTACGAGCAGTACTTC. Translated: CASSPRGSYEQYF.